This TCR beta chain derives from a study of beta chain features in type 1 diabetes (dated 2018 in TCRdb). Broadly, across the study: Mean age, gender distribution, total cell number and subset yield were not different between patients and healthy donors. The study compared TCRB repertoires of sorted circulating CD4+ T cell subsets between recently diagnosed type 1 diabetes patients and matched healthy donors. A total of roughly 100 million sorted cells were examined across all samples, and the number of cells per subset was strongly correlated with RNA yield. Regulatory and stem cell-like memory subsets were isolated from only 8 patients and about eight healthy donors, whereas naive and central memory subsets came from all 30 or so donors.

Overall study results and their limits: PCR might favor shorter templates, but patient and control samples were amplified and corrected together, so any skew would affect both groups equally. HLA sub-analyses involved small numbers of individuals, so any influence of HLA type on TCRB rearrangement remained unresolved. Type 1 diabetes patients showed a moderate but significant shortening of TCRB CDR3 length in all four CD4+ subsets. Because cDNA was sequenced instead of genomic DNA, activated cells with high expression could be over-represented, although the groups did not differ in activation or CD3 levels. Naive, central memory and regulatory TCRB repertoires appeared more similar among patients than among healthy donors. At VDJ recombination sites, type 1 diabetes patients had fewer insertions and more deleted nucleotides, which implies abnormalities in thymic rearrangement.

In this sample, this clone turned up a few times. Its antigen remains unidentified. No much larger clone exists at a distance of one base, and base qualities are not known. A single peripheral blood draw of roughly 0.11 L on average was collected from each donor into heparinised tubes. Using a panel that included CD45RO, CCR7, CD25, CD127, CD95 and CD27, naive, central memory, regulatory and stem cell-like memory CD4+ T cells were sorted on a BD FACSAria II. All sorted populations exceeded 95% purity. Right away, PBMCs were isolated by Lymphoprep density gradient centrifugation and were stained directly, with no culture step. Samples were stained and sorted in pairs, with one healthy donor and one patient per experiment, so that batch effects were minimized. V and J lose 3 bases and 7 bases, and a span of 13 bases separates them. From its cysteine to its phenylalanine, the CDR3 spans 14 amino acids. Only the CDR3 region is kept as DNA, spanning 42 bases read in frame from base 1. CDR1 and CDR2 are read off the germline V gene as MGHRA and YSYEKL.

The entire amount of isolated RNA was reverse transcribed using the High Capacity cDNA Reverse Transcription Kit, so the sequenced TCRB transcripts were expressed ones. Deep immunoSEQ sequencing was applied to naive, central memory and regulatory T cell samples, giving an average of about 3.57 million total reads per sample. After sorted cells were lysed in RLT buffer, RNA was extracted with DNase-treated RNeasy Micro or Mini kits, with the choice depending on cell number. To prevent cross-contamination, each cell subset was processed individually, whereas patient and healthy donor samples were processed jointly. The immunoSEQ multiplex PCR was used to amplify TCRB sequences from cDNA, generating 87-bp fragments that spanned the CDR3 region. Sequencing of the amplicons was performed on the Illumina HiSeq platform. Under the source paper's analysis protocol: PCR bias was computationally corrected using synthetic template baselines, reads within Hamming distance 2 were collapsed, and singletons that could not be merged were discarded. Reads were aligned to IMGT to assign V, D and J genes, CDR3 length, and insertions or deletions at six rearrangement sites. Within each subset, clonotype counts were normalized to the number of sorted cells before true diversity and Gini coefficients were calculated with the tcR R package. Repertoire sharing was quantified using the overlap coefficient calculated on TCRB nucleotide sequences. As a proxy for the pre-selection repertoire, out-of-frame TCRB sequences from naive cells were analyzed. TCRdb obtained this table from immuneACCESS and retained in-frame rearrangements with V and J assigned. These tables miss some clones; where compared with another copy, unresolved V genes account for less than half of the shortfall, and the remainder is unexplained. That table supplies the V and J calls and clone size; D and trimming were determined from the DNA. The sample table contains a few hundred thousand clones; only one count was recorded for about 30% of them. The top ten constitute about 0.065% of the sample.

Recombination joined TRBV4-1 with TRBJ2-4; the best D guess is TRBD1, with 6 bases matching. The sample consisted of naive CD4+ T cells from blood. The sample's cell subset or site label, decoded: true naive CD4+ T cells. The receptor's source is a man younger than 35 in good health. The bases read TGCGCCAGCAGCCATCCCCCAGGGGAGAACATTCAGTACTTC. Its translation reads: CASSHPPGENIQYF.